This T cell receptor (beta chain) was sequenced in a study of shared clonotypes between healthy human individuals. General observations from the study: In contrast to clonotypes shared by all four donors, non-shared clonotypes had lower generation probabilities.

V was cut by 4 bases and J by 5 bases, with 12 bases left in between. CDR1 and CDR2 from the germline V gene are MNHEY and SVGAGI. The CDR3 is 14 residues long. TCRdb keeps only in-frame clones here, not all; method: immunoSEQ multiplex PCR. This table holds about 2.3 million clones, 93% found once. About this clone: Its specificity is unknown.

This rearrangement joins TRBV6-5 to TRBJ1-5, with D uncertain. What was sequenced was naive CD4+ T cells from PBMCs. Indicated subset: CD45RA+ positively selected. The origin of this receptor is a man aged 18 to 29 in good health. Some clones in this sample may be carry-over from other donors' samples. The CDR3 nucleotides are TGTGCCAGCAGTTCAAACCAGTACGATCAGCCCCAGCATTTT. It translates to CASSSNQYDQPQHF.